The 12 T cell receptor beta chains listed next were all sequenced from one sample in a study of T cells after yellow fever vaccination. TCRdb recomputed calls from the 5' RACE reads with MiXCR, one row per CDR3 protein. This table holds about 260,000 distinct CDR3 sequences, roughly 3.7% found once. Material: PBMCs, obtained 15 days after the yellow fever booster vaccination. The origin of the receptors is a man between 18 and 35 years old who received the YFV17D yellow fever vaccine.

This clonotype was seen at least ten times. The chain couples TRBV7-8 to TRBJ2-2; D tentatively fits TRBD1 or TRBD2 (5 bases each). The CDR3 is 16 residues long. Germline CDR1 is SGHVS and CDR2 is FQNEAQ. V shed 5 bases and J shed 3 bases, with 16 bases lying between them. CDR3 residues: CASSPRGGVDTGELFF. DNA for the CDR3: TGTGCCAGCAGCCCCCGGGGCGGAGTTGACACCGGGGAGCTGTTTTTT.

At least ten counts were recorded for this clonotype. This chain connects TRBV10-3 to TRBJ2-7; D is possibly TRBD2 (5 bases). Per the germline V gene, CDR1 is ENHRY and CDR2 is SYGVKD. V gave up 6 bases and J gave up 5 bases, with 11 bases separating them. The CDR3 runs to 12 residues. The CDR3 protein is CAIRRDSHEQYF. The CDR3 DNA sequence: TGTGCCATCAGACGGGATAGCCACGAGCAGTACTTC.

This clonotype showed up many times. The chain has TRBV20-1 and TRBJ1-1; D is perhaps TRBD1 (5 bases). The CDR3 is 11 amino acids. Per the germline V gene, CDR1 is DFQATT and CDR2 is SNEGSKA (reference sequence). Here the CDR3 reads CRGEDNTEAFF. The CDR3 DNA sequence: TGCAGGGGGGAGGATAACACTGAAGCTTTCTTT.

This clonotype was detected ten times or more. The rearrangement links TRBV7-9 to TRBJ2-3; 8 bases are a match to TRBD2. The germline gives CDR1 SEHNR, CDR2 FQNEAQ (reference sequence). The CDR3 is 17 residues long. Trimming at V came to 2 bases and at J to 2 bases, leaving 9 bases not matched to a gene. This chain's CDR3 is CASSLSTAGGVTDTQYF. In DNA, the CDR3 is TGTGCCAGCAGCTTATCCACCGCCGGGGGGGTCACAGATACGCAGTATTTT.

This clonotype was observed many times. This rearrangement joins TRBV7-2 to TRBJ2-1; D is undetermined. Trimming removed 8 bases at V and 0 bases at J, with 14 bases between. CDR3 length: 15 residues. CDR1 and CDR2 (germline): SGHTA, FQGNSA. Written as DNA, the CDR3 is TGTGCCAGCGGCGCTACTCCGAGCTCCTACAATGAGCAGTTCTTC. This translates into CASGATPSSYNEQFF.

This clonotype has at least ten counts. CDR3 DNA sequence: TGCAGTGCTACCCCCGGGGGAGGTCTGGGGCAAGAGACCCAGTACTTC. It encodes CSATPGGGLGQETQYF. The chain joins TRBV20-1 to TRBJ2-5; D perhaps matches TRBD2 (6 bases). Germline lookup yields CDR1 DFQATT and CDR2 SNEGSKA (reference sequence). The CDR3 is 16 amino acids. V lost 4 bases to trimming and J lost 2 bases, with 20 bases between them.

There are many counts of this clonotype. The J gene is TRBJ2-1, the V gene TRBV7-2, with D possibly being TRBD2 (5 bases). The CDR3 runs 16 residues. CDR1 and CDR2 from the germline V gene are SGHTA and FQGNSA. Trimming removed 5 bases at V and 0 bases at J, with 14 bases between. The CDR3: CASSPAGGSSYNEQFF. DNA of the CDR3: TGTGCCAGCAGCCCGGCGGGTGGAAGCTCCTACAATGAGCAGTTCTTC.

This clonotype was observed at least ten times. The rearrangement joins TRBV4-1 to TRBJ1-1; the D gene is possibly TRBD1 (5 bases). Germline values: CDR1 MGHRA, CDR2 YSYEKL. V was pared by 5 bases and J by 4 bases, with 14 bases between. The CDR3 sequence is 14 residues long. The CDR3 spells CASSGEQVPTEAFF. CDR3 coding DNA: TGCGCCAGCAGCGGAGAACAGGTCCCCACTGAAGCTTTCTTT.

This clonotype showed up many times. V and J are TRBV5-1 and TRBJ1-1, with 7 bases identical to TRBD1. Per germline, CDR1 SGHRS and CDR2 YFSETQ. The trim removed 3 bases at V and 5 bases at J, leaving 7 bases unmatched. The CDR3 has 14 amino acids. The CDR3 reads CASSSGTEGTEAFF. CDR3 bases: TGCGCCAGCAGCTCCGGGACAGAGGGGACTGAAGCTTTCTTT. Based on the CDR3 plus reference TRBV5-1 and TRBJ1-1, the full variable domain is KAGVTQTPRYLIKTRGQQVTLSCSPISGHRSVSWYQQTPGQGLQFLFEYFSETQRNKGNFPGRFSGRQFSNSRSEMNVSTLELGDSALYLCASSSGTEGTEAFFGQGTRLTVV.

The rearrangement links TRBV6-5 to TRBJ2-1; the D gene could be TRBD1 or TRBD2 (7 bases each). This CDR3 is 16 amino acids long. Trimming removed 0 bases at V and 5 bases at J, with 14 bases between. Germline V lookup: CDR1 MNHEY, CDR2 SVGAGI. The CDR3 DNA is TGTGCCAGCAGTTACTCGGGGAGGGGGCAGCACAATGAGCAGTTCTTC. It codes for CASSYSGRGQHNEQFF.

This clonotype appeared many times. This chain uses TRBV15 with TRBJ2-7; tentatively, D is TRBD1 (6 bases). The germline V and J ends were trimmed by 9 bases and 4 bases, with 16 bases remaining between them. CDR3 size: 13 residues. In germline, CDR1 is LNHNV, CDR2 YYDKDF (reference sequence). CDR3 nucleotide sequence: TGTGCCACACGCCGGGACACCCTTTACGAGCAGTACTTC. As protein: CATRRDTLYEQYF.

This rearrangement joins TRBV6-6 to TRBJ1-1; the D gene is possibly TRBD1 (6 bases). CDR3 size: 11 residues. The germline CDR1 and CDR2 sequences are MNHNY and SVGAGI (reference sequence). V was clipped by 7 bases and J by 8 bases, with 11 bases between them. The CDR3 loop is CASNPGHEAFF. CDR3 DNA sequence: TGTGCCAGCAACCCGGGACACGAAGCTTTCTTT.